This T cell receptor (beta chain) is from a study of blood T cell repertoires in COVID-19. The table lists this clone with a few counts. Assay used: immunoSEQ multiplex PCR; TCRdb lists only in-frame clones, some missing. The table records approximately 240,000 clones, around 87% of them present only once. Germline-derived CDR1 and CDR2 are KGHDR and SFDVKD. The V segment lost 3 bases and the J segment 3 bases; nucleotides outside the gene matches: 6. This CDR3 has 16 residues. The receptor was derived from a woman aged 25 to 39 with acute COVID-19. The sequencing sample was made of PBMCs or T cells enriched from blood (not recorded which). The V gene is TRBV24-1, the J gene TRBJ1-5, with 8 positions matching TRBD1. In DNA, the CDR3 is TGTGCCACCAGTGATCCCGGGACAGGAAACAATCAGCCCCAGCATTTT. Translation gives CATSDPGTGNNQPQHF.